A single sample gave rise to the 24 T cell receptor beta chains below, sequenced in a study of T-cell reconstitution after alpha-beta-depleted transplantation in children. Molecular barcoding with unique molecular identifiers was used for the TCRbeta library. Each CDR3 protein is one row after TCRdb ran MiXCR on the PCR reads. Of about 980,000 distinct CDR3 sequences in the sample, about 31% were seen once. Here the sequenced sample was PBMCs, mostly from graft donor cells, taken 360 days after TCRalphabeta/CD19-depleted stem cell transplant. These receptors were collected from a boy less than two years old who had a stem cell transplant for SCID, so the T cells may come from the graft donor.

This chain joins TRBV12-3 or TRBV12-4 and TRBJ1-3; unclear D gene. V lost 7 bases and J 10 bases, leaving 11 bases between the germline ends. The CDR3 totals 11 residues. DNA for the CDR3: TGTGCCAGCACGTCGCAGGAGACCATATATTTT. It yields the protein CASTSQETIYF.

Only a few counts were recorded for this clonotype. V is TRBV29-1 and J is TRBJ1-2; perhaps TRBD1 as D (5 bases). The V end lost 6 bases, the J end lost 2 bases, and 10 bases lay between the germline ends. This CDR3 contains 12 residues. Germline CDR1 is SQVTM and CDR2 is ANQGSEA. Written as DNA, the CDR3 is TGCAGCGTGGGACGGTACAACTATGGCTACACCTTC. Its translation: CSVGRYNYGYTF.

This chain connects TRBV18 to TRBJ1-6; 7 bases align to TRBD1. The CDR3 has 17 amino acids. The V segment lost 6 bases and the J segment 8 bases; nucleotides outside the gene matches: 16. Germline V CDR1 and CDR2: KGHSH, LQKENI. For the CDR3, the DNA is TGTGCCAGCTCGCGCATCACCCTCGGGACAGTAGATTCACCCCTCCACTTT. Translated, it gives CASSRITLGTVDSPLHF.

This clonotype showed up just a few times. The V gene is TRBV6-1, the J gene TRBJ2-5; 7 bases map to TRBD1. Germline-derived CDR1 and CDR2 are MNHNS and SASEGT. V shed 5 bases, J shed 5 bases, and the junction held 8 bases outside the gene matches. CDR3 size: 14 residues. The CDR3 DNA sequence: TGTGCCAGCAGTCAGCAGGGGGTAGTGGAGACCCAGTACTTC. Protein sequence: CASSQQGVVETQYF.

The chain is built from TRBV4-1 and TRBJ2-3, with 11 bases lining up with TRBD2. Per germline, CDR1 MGHRA and CDR2 YSYEKL. The CDR3 totals 20 residues. V was clipped by 0 bases and J by 7 bases; unmatched bases: 18. The CDR3 sequence: CASSQDFRFWLAGGRNTQYF. The CDR3 DNA follows: TGCGCCAGCAGCCAAGATTTTCGCTTCTGGCTAGCGGGGGGACGCAATACGCAGTATTTT.

This clonotype was observed a single time. The chain couples TRBV4-1 to TRBJ1-3; no definite D call. V lost 0 bases, J lost 0 bases, and 21 bases lay in between. CDR3 length: 20 residues. Germline CDR1 is MGHRA and CDR2 is YSYEKL. In DNA form, the CDR3 reads TGCGCCAGCAGCCAAGAACTGAAAACCCTTACATCTCGCTCTGGAAACACCATATATTTT. It is translated as CASSQELKTLTSRSGNTIYF.

This clonotype occurred a few times. DNA for the CDR3: TGTGCCAGCAGCCAAGATGGTAGGACAGGGGATGGTAACTATGGCTACACCTTC. Its protein product is CASSQDGRTGDGNYGYTF. The chain joins TRBV4-2 to TRBJ1-2, with TRBD1 matching over 9 bases. Trimming removed 0 bases from V and 1 base from J; junction bases left unmatched: 9. Germline V gene lookup returns CDR1 LGHNA and CDR2 YNFKEQ. The CDR3 is made up of 18 amino acids.

The rearrangement joins TRBV3-1 to TRBJ1-1, with D possibly TRBD1 on 6 matching bases. The ends were cut back, 2 bases at V and 6 bases at J, with 13 bases in the middle. This CDR3 has 14 amino acids. Germline CDR1 reads LGHDT; CDR2 reads YNNKEL (reference sequence). CDR3 sequence reads: CASSQRRGLAEAFF. The DNA for the CDR3 is TGTGCCAGCAGCCAACGCAGGGGACTGGCTGAAGCTTTCTTT.

CDR3 coding DNA: TGTGCCAGCAGCCAAGGTGACAGGCTTCACACTGAAGCTTTCTTT. It codes for CASSQGDRLHTEAFF. The rearrangement uses TRBV3-1 and TRBJ1-1, with D tentatively TRBD1 (6 bases). The V gene's germline CDR1 is LGHDT and CDR2 YNNKEL (reference sequence). CDR3 length: 15 residues. The V end lost 1 base, the J end lost 3 bases, and 12 bases lay between the germline ends.

The V call is TRBV7-9, the J call TRBJ1-5; D remains ambiguous. The CDR3 is made up of 14 amino acids. V lost 5 bases to trimming and J lost 3 bases, with 11 bases between them. The germline CDR1 and CDR2 sequences are SEHNR and FQNEAQ (reference sequence). CDR3 bases: TGTGCCAGCAGCGCCAGCGGTTCCAATCAGCCCCAGCATTTT. This sequence encodes CASSASGSNQPQHF.

This clonotype was found a few times. Written as DNA, the CDR3 is TGTGCCAGCAGTTTATTCGGGGGCCACGGGGAGCTGTTTTTT. Its translation: CASSLFGGHGELFF. The chain couples TRBV12-3 or TRBV12-4 to TRBJ2-2; tentatively, D is TRBD1 or TRBD2 (6 bases each). Trimming took off 2 bases at V and 7 bases at J, with 11 bases between the two ends. This CDR3 has 14 amino acids.

The J gene is TRBJ2-6, the V gene TRBV6-1; 9 bases are shared with TRBD1. From germline, CDR1 is MNHNS and CDR2 SASEGT. The CDR3 extends over 19 amino acids. V gave up 5 bases and J gave up 1 base; unmatched junction bases: 12. The CDR3 is CASSKPGQGGGSGANVLTF. CDR3 nucleotides: TGTGCCAGCAGTAAACCGGGACAGGGAGGAGGATCTGGGGCCAACGTCCTGACTTTC.

This clonotype was recorded at least ten times. The chain uses TRBV12-3 or TRBV12-4 and TRBJ2-3; TRBD2 matches 8 bases. V shed 3 bases, J shed 1 base, and the junction held 3 bases outside the gene matches. The CDR3 is made up of 15 amino acids. CDR3 loop: CASSLGRGGTDTQYF. The CDR3 region has the DNA TGTGCCAGCAGTTTGGGGCGGGGGGGCACAGATACGCAGTATTTT.

The chain combines TRBV4-1 with TRBJ2-4, with D perhaps matching TRBD1 (6 bases). CDR3 length: 12 residues. Trimming took 3 bases from V and 12 from J, leaving 12 bases between them. Germline CDR1 and CDR2: MGHRA and YSYEKL. The CDR3 loop reads CASSHALGGQYF. In nucleotides, the CDR3 is TGCGCCAGCAGCCATGCACTAGGGGGTCAGTACTTC.

The table lists this clonotype with a few counts. The chain carries TRBV20-1 and TRBJ2-1, with TRBD2 identical over 7 bases. Per the germline V gene, CDR1 is DFQATT and CDR2 is SNEGSKA (reference sequence). The CDR3 is made up of 14 amino acids. V shed 6 bases, J shed 7 bases, and the junction held 12 bases outside the gene matches. The CDR3 region has the DNA TGCAGTGCGGGCGGGACTACCCTCTCGAATGAGCAGTTCTTC. Protein sequence: CSAGGTTLSNEQFF.

The V call is TRBV20-1, the J call TRBJ2-6; unclear D gene. V lost 6 bases and J lost 1, with 13 bases in between. The CDR3 has 15 residues. Germline V gene sequence: CDR1 DFQATT, CDR2 SNEGSKA (reference sequence). CDR3: CSAAHGRSGANVLTF. In DNA, the CDR3 is TGCAGTGCCGCACACGGAAGGTCTGGGGCCAACGTCCTGACTTTC.

This clonotype was seen a few times. V usage is TRBV12-3 or TRBV12-4 and J usage is TRBJ2-4; 8 positions agree with TRBD1. The CDR3 contains 16 residues. Trimming cost V 7 bases and J 0 bases; bases outside gene matches: 8. In nucleotides, the CDR3 is TGTGCCAGCACGCCGGACAGGGCCCTAGCCAAAAACATTCAGTACTTC. This translates into CASTPDRALAKNIQYF.

The chain combines TRBV7-8 with TRBJ2-2; 8 bases match TRBD2. This CDR3 region has 18 residues. The germline CDR1 and CDR2 sequences are SGHVS and FQNEAQ. V shed 2 bases, J shed 7 bases, and the junction held 15 bases outside the gene matches. CDR3: CASSLRVHGGAGIGELFF. The DNA of the CDR3 is TGTGCCAGCAGCTTACGTGTACACGGGGGGGCCGGAATCGGGGAGCTGTTTTTT.

J is TRBJ2-2 and V is TRBV4-3; 7 bases are shared with TRBD1. Germline CDR1 reads LGHNA; CDR2 reads YSLEER. With 6 bases clipped from V and 5 bases from J, the junction kept 15 bases outside the gene matches. The CDR3 length is 17 residues. In DNA, the CDR3 is TGCGCCAGCAGTCCCTTCACAGGGACAGAGGGGACCGGGGAGCTGTTTTTT. It specifies CASSPFTGTEGTGELFF.

The genes are TRBV12-3 or TRBV12-4 and TRBJ1-1; 7 positions match TRBD1. The CDR3 is made up of 15 amino acids. The trim removed 7 bases at V and 5 bases at J, leaving 13 bases unmatched. This CDR3 reads CASTTWAGGWTEAFF. The CDR3 nucleotides are TGTGCCAGCACAACATGGGCAGGGGGGTGGACTGAAGCTTTCTTT.

The gene calls are TRBV7-6 and TRBJ1-5; TRBD1 aligns across 11 bases. The CDR3 loop spans 17 amino acids. J gave up 5 bases and V 5 bases, and 11 bases lay outside the gene matches. Germline V CDR1 and CDR2: SGHVS, FNYEAQ. CDR3 sequence reads: CASSLGTGGLGDQPQHF. The DNA for the CDR3 is TGTGCCAGCAGCCTAGGGACAGGGGGATTGGGGGATCAGCCCCAGCATTTT.

This clonotype occurred many times. This chain connects TRBV7-2 to TRBJ2-3; the D is unclear. Trimming left V 3 bases short and J 6 bases short, with 4 bases between. Germline CDR1 is SGHTA and CDR2 is FQGNSA. CDR3 size: 11 residues. CDR3 sequence reads: CASSFMDTQYF. CDR3 sequence (DNA): TGTGCCAGCAGCTTCATGGATACGCAGTATTTT. The variable domain in full, with the rest retrieved from reference TRBV7-2 and TRBJ2-3, is GAGVSQSPSNKVTEKGKDVELRCDPISGHTALYWYRQSLGQGLEFLIYFQGNSAPDKSGLPSDRFSAERTGGSVSTLTIQRTQQEDSAVYLCASSFMDTQYFGPGTRLTVL.

This chain links TRBV4-1 with TRBJ2-7; D unresolved. CDR1 MGHRA and CDR2 YSYEKL come from the germline V gene. Between the trimmed V and J ends, which lost 0 bases and 1 base, there was a span of 10 bases. This CDR3 comprises 15 residues. CDR3: CASSQDTGRSYEQYF. CDR3 nucleotides: TGCGCCAGCAGCCAAGATACCGGACGGTCCTACGAGCAGTACTTC.

The chain carries TRBV7-3 and TRBJ2-1; 10 bases map to TRBD2. V lost 4 bases, J lost 4 bases, and 4 bases stayed unmatched. The length of the CDR3 is 15 residues. Germline V CDR1 and CDR2: SGHTA, FQGTGA. The CDR3 sequence: CASSSVSGGYNEQFF. CDR3 DNA sequence: TGTGCCAGCAGCTCGGTTAGCGGGGGGTACAATGAGCAGTTCTTC.